What follows are 3 T cell receptor beta chains derived from one specimen sequenced in a study of blood T cell repertoires in COVID-19. The method was immunoSEQ multiplex PCR; TCRdb's version includes in-frame clones alone and lacks a portion of them. The top ten hold roughly 7.9% of the sample, which has about 200,000 clones, 65% to 85% seen once. The specimen was peripheral blood. The receptors stem from a woman over 75 with acute or convalescent COVID-19.

This sequence joins TRBV2 and TRBJ2-2, with D unclear. The CDR3 sequence is 13 residues long. The V end was cut by 6 bases, the J end by 6 bases, with 11 bases between. Germline V gene sequence: CDR1 SNHLY, CDR2 FYNNEI. The CDR3 loop is CASRSSGPGELFF. Written as DNA, the CDR3 is TGTGCCAGCAGAAGTTCAGGCCCCGGGGAGCTGTTTTTT.

The chain uses TRBV28 and TRBJ1-5; 10 nucleotides line up with TRBD1. The CDR3 loop spans 17 amino acids. Germline CDR1 is MDHEN and CDR2 is SYDVKM. J gave up 3 bases and V 6 bases, and 11 bases lay outside the gene matches. CDR3 DNA: TGTGCCAGCAGGCATACCACCGGGACAGGGGTCAATCAGCCCCAGCATTTT. Protein sequence: CASRHTTGTGVNQPQHF.

The sample holds a few counts of this clone. J is TRBJ1-1 and V is TRBV25-1, with 7 bases lining up with TRBD1. CDR1 is MGHDK and CDR2 is SYGVNS in the germline V gene. This CDR3 has 14 residues. The trim removed 6 bases at V and 5 bases at J, leaving 9 bases unmatched. CDR3: CASRRAGGETEAFF. CDR3 bases: TGTGCCAGCAGAAGAGCAGGGGGTGAGACTGAAGCTTTCTTT.